The clone carrying this TCR beta chain appeared a single time. This record comes from a study of blood T cell repertoires in COVID-19. At the level of the study: The samples span acute and convalescent COVID-19 from the United States, Italy and Spain.

Germline V gene data show CDR1 as SNHLY and CDR2 as FYNNEI. Trimming removed 8 bases from V and 2 bases from J; junction bases left unmatched: 6. CDR3 length: 13 amino acids. Some clones are missing from TCRdb's copy, which holds only in-frame ones; the method was immunoSEQ multiplex PCR. The table has 200,000 to 250,000 clones, about four fifths seen once; the top ten hold approximately 3.6%. Sequences were obtained from PBMCs or T cells enriched from blood (not recorded which). The clonotype comes from an older woman who had recovered from COVID-19. V usage is TRBV2 and J usage is TRBJ2-7; 7 nucleotides match TRBD1. The CDR3 DNA reads TGTGCCAGCGGACAGGCGGTGGCCTACGAGCAGTACTTC. Its protein product is CASGQAVAYEQYF.